The 31 T cell receptor beta chains below were found in one sample sequenced in a study of regulatory T cells in long-lasting Graves disease. Specified time point: newly diagnosed GD, antithyroid drugs for less than 3 months. PBMCs were the source of the RNA used for TCR sequencing. Assembly of TCR beta libraries relied on iRepertoire HTBI primers together with Arm-PCR of CDR3 regions. One entry per CDR3 protein results from TCRdb running MiXCR on the multiplex PCR reads. The table shows 440,000 or so distinct CDR3 sequences, with roughly 15% occurring only once. The data also belong to a second study, concerning T cells in Graves' hyperthyroidism and ophthalmopathy.

Specimen: peripheral blood mononuclear cells (PBMCs), collected at new diagnosis, from a patient treated with antithyroid drugs. These receptors all stem from a young woman with Graves disease.

This clonotype was observed many times. DNA for the CDR3: TGTGCCAGCAGCCAGCCCGGGAGCGGCTACAATGAGCAGTTCTTC. It specifies CASSQPGSGYNEQFF. This chain links TRBV3-1 with TRBJ2-1; D perhaps matches TRBD2 (6 bases). Germline lookup yields CDR1 LGHDT and CDR2 YNNKEL (reference sequence). The germline V and J ends were trimmed by 3 bases and 3 bases, with 12 bases remaining between them. The CDR3 totals 15 residues.

The chain carries TRBV5-1 and TRBJ2-7; a possible D gene is TRBD1 (6 bases). Trimming shortened V by 6 bases and J by 0 bases, and 13 bases separated the two germline ends. Germline V gives CDR1 SGHRS, CDR2 YFSETQ. This CDR3 is built from 14 residues. As DNA, the CDR3 is TGCGCCAGCATAAAGGACAGTAGCTCCTACGAGCAGTACTTC. It specifies CASIKDSSSYEQYF.

This clonotype was picked up many times. This sequence joins TRBV7-2 and TRBJ2-5; D unresolved. The CDR3 has 14 amino acids. Trimming took 5 bases from V and 5 from J, leaving 15 bases between them. Germline V gene sequence: CDR1 SGHTA, CDR2 FQGNSA. CDR3 coding DNA: TGTGCCAGCAGCCCATCCCGGTTAGAGGAGACCCAGTACTTC. Translating it yields CASSPSRLEETQYF.

There are many counts of this clonotype. The rearrangement uses TRBV7-9 and TRBJ2-7; 11 nucleotides match TRBD2. CDR3 length: 17 residues. Germline V CDR1 and CDR2: SEHNR, FQNEAQ (reference sequence). J was trimmed by 2 bases and V by 0 bases; bases with no gene match: 6. The CDR3 protein is CASSLAESGLAAYEQYF. In DNA, the CDR3 is TGTGCCAGCAGCTTAGCGGAGTCGGGACTAGCGGCCTACGAGCAGTACTTC. The variable domain in full, with the rest retrieved from reference TRBV7-9 and TRBJ2-7, is DTGVSQNPRHKITKRGQNVTFRCDPISEHNRLYWYRQTLGQGPEFLTYFQNEAQLEKSRLLSDRFSAERPKGSFSTLEIQRTEQGDSAMYLCASSLAESGLAAYEQYFGPGTRLTVT.

Many counts were recorded for this clonotype. The J gene is TRBJ2-3, the V gene TRBV30, with D perhaps TRBD1 (5 bases). The CDR3 extends over 13 amino acids. Germline CDR1 GTSNPN, CDR2 SVGIG (reference sequence). The germline V and J ends were trimmed by 5 bases and 0 bases, with 9 bases remaining between them. CDR3 residues: CAWQGKSTDTQYF. The CDR3 bases are TGTGCCTGGCAGGGAAAAAGCACAGATACGCAGTATTTT.

This chain joins TRBV24-1 and TRBJ2-3; no firm D call. Germline CDR1 KGHDR, CDR2 SFDVKD. This CDR3 is 15 amino acids long. V gave up 3 bases and J gave up 3 bases, with 12 bases separating them. CDR3 sequence: CATSDPSMGTDTQYF. CDR3 DNA sequence: TGTGCCACCAGTGATCCGAGCATGGGGACAGATACGCAGTATTTT.

The chain is built from TRBV4-3 and TRBJ2-7, with D perhaps assigned TRBD1 or TRBD2 (6 bases each). This CDR3 region has 15 residues. Germline loops: CDR1 LGHNA, CDR2 YSLEER. V was pared by 0 bases and J by 0 bases, with 9 bases between. CDR3 in amino acids: CASSQEQGGSYEQYF. The CDR3 DNA reads as TGCGCCAGCAGCCAAGAACAGGGAGGCTCCTACGAGCAGTACTTC.

Ten or more counts support this clonotype. This sequence joins TRBV7-9 and TRBJ2-7, with TRBD2 identical over 11 bases. V lost 4 bases and J lost 4; bases outside the gene matches: 6. CDR1 and CDR2 (germline): SEHNR, FQNEAQ (reference sequence). The CDR3 has 15 amino acids. CDR3 region: CASSSETSGTYEQYF. The CDR3, as DNA: TGTGCCAGCAGCTCCGAGACTAGCGGGACATACGAGCAGTACTTC.

A word on this clonotype: A read error may explain this, as a much larger clone is one base away. This sequence joins TRBV6-5 and TRBJ1-2, with D unclear. The CDR3 is 15 amino acids. Germline CDR1 MNHEY, CDR2 SVGAGI. The CDR3 DNA is TGTGCCAGCAGTTACTCGAGATTCTCGGAGTATGGCCACACCTTC. This encodes CASSYSRFSEYGHTF.

This clonotype was seen more than once but under ten times. This chain connects TRBV18 to TRBJ2-4; 9 bases map to TRBD1. The J segment lost 0 bases and the V segment lost 3 bases, leaving 9 bases of the junction unmatched. The CDR3 totals 18 residues. Germline lookup yields CDR1 KGHSH and CDR2 LQKENI. The CDR3 here is CASSPGQGSILAKNIQYF. The CDR3 nucleotides are TGTGCCAGCTCACCCGGACAGGGGTCAATTCTAGCCAAAAACATTCAGTACTTC.

V is TRBV4-1 and J is TRBJ1-4; a weak D match, TRBD1 (5 bases). Trimming shortened V by 4 bases and J by 8 bases, and 20 bases separated the two germline ends. The CDR3 length is 16 residues. The germline V gene has CDR1 MGHRA and CDR2 YSYEKL. The CDR3 loop reads CASSPTARGLREKLFF. In DNA form, the CDR3 reads TGCGCCAGCAGCCCTACGGCTCGGGGGTTGAGGGAAAAACTGTTTTTT.

This clonotype appeared many times. The chain recombines TRBV9 with TRBJ2-7, with 8 bases fitting TRBD2. Looked up from germline, CDR1 is SGDLS and CDR2 is YYNGEE. Trimming cost V 3 bases and J 7 bases; bases outside gene matches: 12. This CDR3 comprises 15 residues. CDR3 DNA: TGTGCCAGCAGCGCGGTGGCTAGCGGGCTAGAAGAGCAGTACTTC. Its protein is CASSAVASGLEEQYF. Complete variable domain (other parts from reference TRBV9 and TRBJ2-7): DSGVTQTPKHLITATGQRVTLRCSPRSGDLSVYWYQQSLDQGLQFLIQYYNGEERAKGNILERFSAQQFPDLHSELNLSSLELGDSALYFCASSAVASGLEEQYFGPGTRLTVT.

In DNA form, the CDR3 reads TGTGCCAGCAGCGGGGGACTAGTGAGAAATGAGCAGTTCTTC. Translation gives CASSGGLVRNEQFF. The rearrangement links TRBV7-9 to TRBJ2-1; 8 nucleotides align to TRBD2. CDR3 length equals 14 residues. Germline V gene data show CDR1 as SEHNR and CDR2 as FQNEAQ (reference sequence). V was clipped by 5 bases and J by 7 bases; unmatched bases: 7.

V and J are TRBV7-9 and TRBJ1-1; a possible D gene is TRBD1 (6 bases). The CDR3 sequence is 11 residues long. CDR1 and CDR2 (germline): SEHNR, FQNEAQ (reference sequence). Trimming took off 8 bases at V and 4 bases at J, with 8 bases between the two ends. CDR3 coding DNA: TGTGCCAGCCAAGGGGGCACTGAAGCTTTCTTT. Its protein is CASQGGTEAFF.

The gene calls are TRBV7-6 and TRBJ2-3, with TRBD2 matching 12 bases. After removal of 0 bases from V and 1 base from J, the junction contained 8 bases not matched to a gene. The CDR3 loop spans 19 amino acids. Germline V lookup: CDR1 SGHVS, CDR2 FNYEAQ. The CDR3 loop reads CASSLAPLRLAGGTDTQYF. The DNA for the CDR3 is TGTGCCAGCAGCTTAGCCCCCCTTCGACTAGCGGGGGGCACAGATACGCAGTATTTT. Using reference TRBV7-6 and TRBJ2-3 for the parts outside the CDR3, the full variable domain is GAGVSQSPRYKVTKRGQDVALRCDPISGHVSLYWYRQALGQGPEFLTYFNYEAQQDKSGLPNDRFSAERPEGSISTLTIQRTEQRDSAMYRCASSLAPLRLAGGTDTQYFGPGTRLTVL.

This chain uses TRBV14 with TRBJ1-1; 8 nucleotides line up with TRBD1. The germline CDR1 and CDR2 sequences are SGHDN and FVKESK. This CDR3 comprises 15 residues. With V trimmed by 5 bases and J by 5 bases, 10 bases remained unmatched. CDR3 bases: TGTGCCAGCAGCGCGTTCAGGGGGCTGGGTACTGAAGCTTTCTTT. It codes for CASSAFRGLGTEAFF.

The chain links TRBV29-1 to TRBJ2-1; 10 bases agree with TRBD1. Trimming removed 8 bases from V and 13 bases from J; junction bases left unmatched: 17. This CDR3 region has 14 residues. Per the germline V gene, CDR1 is SQVTM and CDR2 is ANQGSEA. The CDR3 spells CSTLPRGQGSSQFF. The CDR3 nucleotides read TGCAGCACACTCCCGAGGGGACAGGGGTCCTCCCAGTTCTTC.

This clonotype has ten or more counts. This chain links TRBV14 with TRBJ1-1, with 7 bases that match TRBD1. V lost 0 bases, J lost 1 base, and 20 bases stayed unmatched. The CDR3 is made up of 21 amino acids. Germline V gives CDR1 SGHDN, CDR2 FVKESK. The DNA of the CDR3 is TGTGCCAGCAGCCAAGACTCCGTCGGGAGTGGCAGGGGGATGAGGAACACTGAAGCTTTCTTT. Amino acids: CASSQDSVGSGRGMRNTEAFF.

In its sample, this clonotype was seen many times. The CDR3 is CASSEWDTTGAFF. The CDR3, as DNA: TGTGCCAGCAGTGAATGGGACACCACCGGTGCTTTCTTT. The V and J genes are TRBV6-1 and TRBJ1-1; TRBD1 is a possible D gene (6 bases). The CDR3 extends over 13 amino acids. The V gene lost 2 bases and the J gene lost 11 bases, with 15 bases spanning the gap. Germline CDR1 MNHNS, CDR2 SASEGT.

This clonotype has just a few counts. The chain recombines TRBV15 with TRBJ2-7; D uncertain. There are 15 residues in the CDR3. Germline V lookup: CDR1 LNHNV, CDR2 YYDKDF (reference sequence). The ends were cut back, 0 bases at V and 4 bases at J, with 13 bases in the middle. CDR3 residues: CATSRDRYEGYEQYF. CDR3 nucleotide sequence: TGTGCCACCAGCAGAGATAGGTACGAAGGTTACGAGCAGTACTTC.

This clonotype was found a few times. The V gene is TRBV6-1, the J gene TRBJ2-7; TRBD2 agrees at 7 bases. Germline V gene sequence: CDR1 MNHNS, CDR2 SASEGT. V shed 6 bases, J shed 7 bases, and the junction held 15 bases outside the gene matches. The CDR3 has 15 residues. CDR3: CASRIGIAGSGEQYF. CDR3 in DNA: TGTGCCAGCAGAATTGGGATAGCGGGCTCGGGGGAGCAGTACTTC.

This clonotype has a handful of counts. V and J are TRBV20-1 and TRBJ1-5, with D hard to call. CDR3 length: 12 residues. CDR1 and CDR2 (germline): DFQATT, SNEGSKA (reference sequence). V lost 6 bases and J lost 2, with 8 bases in between. In DNA, the CDR3 is TGCAGTGCCCTACGTGGCAATCAGCCCCAGCATTTT. Residues: CSALRGNQPQHF.

The sample holds many counts of this clonotype. The CDR3 loop reads CASTLGAANNEQFF. The CDR3 nucleotides are TGTGCCAGCACTTTGGGGGCGGCGAACAATGAGCAGTTCTTC. The rearrangement uses TRBV12-3 or TRBV12-4 and TRBJ2-1, with D perhaps TRBD1 (6 bases). V lost 7 bases and J lost 5, with 15 bases in between. The CDR3 consists of 14 residues.

Details on this clonotype: This may come from a read error, since a much larger clone is one base off. The CDR3 loop is CVSSSSGSRTQYF. In DNA, the CDR3 is TGTGTCAGCAGCTCAAGCGGGAGTCGGACCCAGTACTTC. The V gene is TRBV7-2, the J gene TRBJ2-5; 8 positions match TRBD2. Germline loops: CDR1 SGHTA, CDR2 FQGNSA. CDR3 length: 13 residues.

For this clonotype: A much more abundant neighbour one base away suggests this may be a read error. This chain connects TRBV11-2 to TRBJ1-1; 12 positions agree with TRBD1. This CDR3 is 16 amino acids long. Germline V gene sequence: CDR1 SGHAT, CDR2 FQNNGV. The CDR3 DNA follows: TGTGCCGGCAGCTCCGGGACAGGGGGCGTGAACACTGAAGCTTTCTTT. This sequence encodes CAGSSGTGGVNTEAFF.

V usage is TRBV6-1 and J usage is TRBJ1-5, with D hard to call. This CDR3 has 14 amino acids. With 10 bases removed from V and 3 bases from J, the gap between germline ends came to 16 bases. Germline V gene data show CDR1 as MNHNS and CDR2 as SASEGT. CDR3 DNA sequence: TGTGCCACCGTCCCCGTAGGCCACAATCAGCCCCAGCATTTT. Residues: CATVPVGHNQPQHF.

This chain uses TRBV14 with TRBJ2-7; no clear D gene. Germline V CDR1 and CDR2: SGHDN, FVKESK. The CDR3 covers 16 residues. V lost 0 bases and J 6 bases, leaving 18 bases between the germline ends. The chain's CDR3 is CASSQDVSFPLSEQYF. CDR3 bases: TGTGCCAGCAGCCAAGATGTGTCCTTCCCCCTATCCGAGCAGTACTTC.

CDR3 loop: CASKNQGLYTGELFF. The CDR3 nucleotides are TGTGCCAGCAAGAACCAGGGACTTTACACCGGGGAGCTGTTTTTT. The chain carries TRBV6-1 and TRBJ2-2, with D maybe TRBD2 (6 bases). The germline V and J ends were trimmed by 7 bases and 3 bases, with 15 bases remaining between them. Germline V lookup: CDR1 MNHNS, CDR2 SASEGT. The CDR3 contains 15 residues.

This clonotype was seen at least ten times. V gene TRBV13 combines with J gene TRBJ2-7, with 7 nucleotides matching TRBD2. This CDR3 is built from 14 residues. CDR1 is PRHDT, CDR2 FYEKMQ, per germline (reference sequence). V was pared by 7 bases and J by 0 bases, with 6 bases of the junction left unmatched. The chain's CDR3 is CASTVGGSSYEQYF. The DNA for the CDR3 is TGTGCCAGCACAGTGGGAGGGAGCTCCTACGAGCAGTACTTC.

This clonotype was seen at least ten times. The V gene is TRBV20-1, the J gene TRBJ1-5; D is unresolved. The CDR3 has 13 residues. Germline V gene data show CDR1 as DFQATT and CDR2 as SNEGSKA (reference sequence). V was clipped by 3 bases and J by 5 bases, with 11 bases between them. The CDR3 region has the DNA TGCAGTGCTAGCGTGGAGGTAGATCAGCCCCAGCATTTT. Translated: CSASVEVDQPQHF.

Only a few counts were recorded for this clonotype. The chain carries TRBV10-2 and TRBJ2-1, with 9 bases matching TRBD1. Germline CDR1 and CDR2: WSHSY and SAAADI. Trimming at V came to 5 bases and at J to 8 bases, leaving 13 bases not matched to a gene. This CDR3 spans 16 amino acids. CDR3 in amino acids: CASSFSRDRESHEQFF. CDR3 DNA: TGCGCCAGCAGTTTCTCCCGGGACAGGGAGAGCCATGAGCAGTTCTTC.